This is a list of T cell receptor beta chains from one sample in a study of blood T cell repertoires in COVID-19. The repertoire was sequenced with immunoSEQ multiplex PCR; TCRdb's copy has only in-frame clones and lacks some. Among 200,000 or so clones listed, under 90% were seen once. Sample: peripheral blood. These receptors were taken from a man between 50 and 59 years old with acute or convalescent COVID-19. The conserved cysteine and the conserved F or W are not part of the CDR3 here. Size is stated for part of the rows, as once, few or many counts, or as a class when the clone is expanded.

abundance	j_gene	v_gene	CDR3aa
-	TRBJ2-7	TRBV7-9	ASLWQGSYEQY
once	TRBJ2-7	TRBV11-1	ASSSQGYEQY
-	TRBJ1-2	TRBV18	ASSRTGGADYGYT
-	TRBJ1-2	TRBV3-1/TRBV3-2	ASSPRQVGGYT
-	TRBJ2-7	TRBV5-1	ASSLPDRASEQY
-	TRBJ1-1	TRBV7-2	ASSLGPVPNTEAF
-	TRBJ1-5	TRBV6-1	ASSEAGWAVNQPQH
-	TRBJ1-6	TRBV3-1/TRBV3-2	ASSQVLAVNSPLH
-	TRBJ1-1	TRBV5-1	ASSLQGLGIMNTEAF
few	TRBJ1-5	TRBV11-2	ASSRTGNSNQPQH
-	TRBJ2-7	TRBV25-1	ASSELTSGGYEQY
-	TRBJ1-1	TRBV6-5	ASSRQGNTEAF
-	TRBJ1-5	TRBV18	ASSLGDRGLGQPQH
-	TRBJ2-1	TRBV6-5	ASSTDLRRGYQF
-	TRBJ1-5	TRBV2	ASRGHTYSNQPQH
-	TRBJ2-6	TRBV5-4	ASSLGPSGSGANVLT
-	TRBJ2-1	TRBV20-1	SAWGNNEQF
-	TRBJ1-1	TRBV7-2	ASSLGRRVGTEAF
-	TRBJ2-5	TRBV27	ASSGERGGLQTQY
-	TRBJ1-5	TRBV5-1	ASSSGRANQPQH
-	TRBJ2-5	TRBV11-3	ASSPSGGGETQY
few	TRBJ1-6	TRBV19	ASKLGTGDSNSPLH
-	TRBJ1-2	TRBV6-1	ASSEGGTVYGYT
-	TRBJ2-1	TRBV24-1	ATSDSTGNRYNEQF
-	TRBJ1-4	TRBV18	ASSPTRADEKLF
-	TRBJ1-1	TRBV9	ASSGPQGFGTEAF
-	TRBJ2-5	TRBV12-3/TRBV12-4	ASSRQVQETQY
-	TRBJ2-3	TRBV4-2	ASSQDEGSGDTQY
-	TRBJ2-7	TRBV11-1	ASSFTGLPSYEQY
-	TRBJ1-6	TRBV25-1	ATHSGGRVNSPLH
once	TRBJ2-5	TRBV19	ASTSSGETQY
-	TRBJ1-5	TRBV30	ALDGRVGQPQH
-	TRBJ2-1	TRBV10-1	ASSAPSGGRKF
-	TRBJ2-3	TRBV28	ASMAGTFADTQY
-	TRBJ2-3	TRBV19	ASLPQGGPDTQY
-	TRBJ2-5	TRBV18	ASSPRLAETQY
-	TRBJ2-7	TRBV5-1	ASSFQGAYEQY
-	TRBJ2-5	TRBV7-6	ASSPGQGSKSETQY
-	TRBJ2-4	TRBV5-1	ASSLGDIAKNIQY
-	TRBJ2-1	TRBV15	ATSRDLGGLLGNEQF
-	TRBJ1-5	TRBV7-2	ASSLVRSNQPQH
few	TRBJ1-3	TRBV2	ASRGLLGNTIY
many	TRBJ1-3	TRBV9	ASSVEGDLWGNTIY
-	TRBJ1-2	TRBV10-3	AISEPPGLQNYGYT
-	TRBJ1-2	TRBV12-3/TRBV12-4	ASSFRGGFGYT
-	TRBJ2-5	TRBV5-1	ASSQGTGKETQY
-	TRBJ1-1	TRBV27	ASSLSLAGNTEAF
-	TRBJ2-3	TRBV7-9	ASSQQTYTDTQY
-	TRBJ1-2	TRBV5-8	ASGPGQGHYGYT
-	TRBJ2-1	TRBV7-6	ASSSGTTYNEQF
-	TRBJ1-4	TRBV5-6	ASSSPGQPNEKLF
-	TRBJ1-2	TRBV6-1	ASSETTGDGYT
-	TRBJ2-2	TRBV7-3	ASSSPQGPNTGELF
-	TRBJ2-7	TRBV11-2	ASSLEGTLGNEQY
-	TRBJ1-1	TRBV30	AWRRGAVTEAF
-	TRBJ2-2	TRBV25-1	ASSEHSRGGELF
-	TRBJ1-6	TRBV18	ASSPITGTGMNNSPLH